This T cell receptor (beta chain) was found in a study of cytomegalovirus exposure and HLA in healthy donors. About the research overall: In a previous analysis, approximately 110 million unique TCR beta sequences were found from about 190 million T cells. Study-wide results and limits: In a later analysis, HLA-C alleles had the fewest associated TCRs, DRB1 alleles the most. A link between a missense DCLRE1C variant and TCR beta V- and J-gene trimming emerged from a later analysis.

It was with 60 Vbeta and 13 Jbeta primers that the PCR ran. The protocol was immunoSEQ multiplex PCR, while the TCRdb copy is restricted to in-frame clones and leaves out a portion. This table has roughly 190,000 clones, 80% to 85% appearing once. On this clone: Its cognate antigen is unknown.

This TCR was recovered from a woman younger than 30 in good health and CMV-seronegative. The source material was PBMCs.

This CDR3 is CASSYSTGGLQPQHF. The CDR3, as DNA: TGTGCCAGCAGCTATTCGACAGGGGGCTTGCAGCCCCAGCATTTT. The chain is built from TRBV6-6 and TRBJ1-5; 10 bases align to TRBD1. J was trimmed by 7 bases and V by 6 bases; bases with no gene match: 9. The germline V gene has CDR1 MNHNY and CDR2 SVGAGI (reference sequence). This CDR3 is 15 amino acids long.